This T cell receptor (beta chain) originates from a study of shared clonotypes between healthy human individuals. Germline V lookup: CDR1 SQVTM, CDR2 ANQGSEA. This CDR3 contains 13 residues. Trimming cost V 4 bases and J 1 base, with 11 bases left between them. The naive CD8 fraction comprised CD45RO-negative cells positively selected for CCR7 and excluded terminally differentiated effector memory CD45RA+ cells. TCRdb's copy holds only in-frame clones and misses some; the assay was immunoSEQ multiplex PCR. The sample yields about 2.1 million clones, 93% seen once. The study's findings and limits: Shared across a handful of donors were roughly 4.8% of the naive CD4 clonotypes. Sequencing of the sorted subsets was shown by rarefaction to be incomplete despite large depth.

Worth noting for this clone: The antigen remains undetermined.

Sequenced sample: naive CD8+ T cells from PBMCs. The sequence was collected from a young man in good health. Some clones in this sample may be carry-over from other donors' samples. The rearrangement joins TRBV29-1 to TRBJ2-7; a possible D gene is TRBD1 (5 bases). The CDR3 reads CSVGTGHSYEQYF. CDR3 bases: TGCAGCGTTGGAACAGGTCATTCCTACGAGCAGTACTTC.